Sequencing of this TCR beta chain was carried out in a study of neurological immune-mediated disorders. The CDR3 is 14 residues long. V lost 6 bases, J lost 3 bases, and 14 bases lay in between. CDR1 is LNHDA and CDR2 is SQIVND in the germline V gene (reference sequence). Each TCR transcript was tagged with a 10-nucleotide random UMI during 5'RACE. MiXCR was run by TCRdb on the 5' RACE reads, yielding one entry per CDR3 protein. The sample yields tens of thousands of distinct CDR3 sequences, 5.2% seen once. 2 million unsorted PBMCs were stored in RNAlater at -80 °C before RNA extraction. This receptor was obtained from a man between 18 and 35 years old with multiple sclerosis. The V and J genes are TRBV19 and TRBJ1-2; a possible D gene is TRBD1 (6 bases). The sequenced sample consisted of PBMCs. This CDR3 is CASRRAGVHYGYTF. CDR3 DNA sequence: TGTGCCAGTAGACGGGCAGGGGTTCACTATGGCTACACCTTC. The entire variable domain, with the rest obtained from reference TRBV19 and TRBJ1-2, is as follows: DGGITQSPKYLFRKEGQNVTLSCEQNLNHDAMYWYRQDPGQGLRLIYYSQIVNDFQKGDIAEGYSVSREKKESFPLTVTSAQKNPTAFYLCASRRAGVHYGYTFGSGTRLTVV.